Presented here are 5 T cell receptor beta chains from one specimen sequenced in a study of blood T cells in healthy people across ages. A second PCR of 7 to 11 cycles used a sample-barcoded 5' primer and a J-beta primer mix. TCRdb ran MiXCR on the 5' RACE reads and lists one entry per CDR3 protein. The sample carries 850,000 or so distinct CDR3 sequences, 25% to 30% recorded once. Material for sequencing was blood. The receptors shown here come from a woman of 80 years or more in good health.

This clonotype has at least ten counts. The rearrangement links TRBV18 to TRBJ1-2; D might be TRBD1 (5 bases). The CDR3 totals 15 residues. In germline, CDR1 is KGHSH, CDR2 LQKENI. V lost 0 bases to trimming and J lost 2 bases, with 10 bases between them. The chain's CDR3 is CASSPPRGRNYGYTF. The CDR3 region has the DNA TGTGCCAGCTCACCACCTCGGGGACGCAACTATGGCTACACCTTC.

This CDR3 is CASSLFTWQGASNTEAFF. The CDR3 region has the DNA TGTGCCAGCAGCCTCTTTACCTGGCAGGGGGCCTCGAACACTGAAGCTTTCTTT. V and J are TRBV7-3 and TRBJ1-1; 8 positions agree with TRBD1. Germline values: CDR1 SGHTA, CDR2 FQGTGA. Trimming removed 5 bases from V and 1 base from J; junction bases left unmatched: 15. The CDR3 extends over 18 amino acids.

V is TRBV28 and J is TRBJ1-4; D is unclear. The germline V gene encodes CDR1 MDHEN and CDR2 SYDVKM. Trimming removed 6 bases at V and 5 bases at J, with 19 bases between. The CDR3 consists of 16 residues. CDR3 nucleotides: TGTGCCAGCAGCTCGGGTCACGGCAACCAGAATGAAAAACTGTTTTTT. Encoded protein: CASSSGHGNQNEKLFF.

Ten or more counts support this clonotype. The chain carries TRBV24-1 and TRBJ2-1; perhaps TRBD2 as D (6 bases). The CDR3 sequence is 15 residues long. The V gene lost 2 bases and the J gene lost 5 bases, with 12 bases spanning the gap. CDR1 is KGHDR and CDR2 is SFDVKD in the germline V gene. The DNA for the CDR3 is TGTGCCACCAGTGATTGGTCAGGGAGGAACAATGAGCAGTTCTTC. This sequence encodes CATSDWSGRNNEQFF.

Points on this clonotype: A much larger clone differs from this one at a single base, so this may be a read error. The rearrangement joins TRBV20-1 to TRBJ2-4; D is undetermined. The J call may be faulty, since TRBJ2-1 better matches the DNA end. The germline V gene has CDR1 DFQATT and CDR2 SNEGSKA (reference sequence). The CDR3 length is 16 residues. The CDR3 loop reads CSAIVPHLKAKNIQFF. DNA for the CDR3: TGCAGTGCTATAGTCCCACACCTTAAAGCCAAAAACATTCAGTTCTTC.